This TCR beta chain appears in the sequencing data of a study of blood T cell repertoires in COVID-19. Trimming removed 8 bases from V and 7 bases from J; junction bases left unmatched: 5. The CDR3 is made up of 11 amino acids. Germline V gives CDR1 SGDLS, CDR2 YYNGEE. Only in-frame clones appear in the TCRdb table, and some are missing; sequencing was by immunoSEQ multiplex PCR. The data show approximately 160,000 clones, approximately 95% seen once. The sequenced sample consisted of peripheral blood. The rearrangement links TRBV9 to TRBJ1-2; 7 nucleotides align to TRBD1. The receptor was isolated from a woman aged 55-70 years with COVID-19, enrolled during active disease. The CDR3 is CASRQGRGYTF. In nucleotides, the CDR3 is TGTGCCAGTCGACAGGGTCGTGGCTACACCTTC. The full variable domain, with the rest looked up from reference TRBV9 and TRBJ1-2, is DSGVTQTPKHLITATGQRVTLRCSPRSGDLSVYWYQQSLDQGLQFLIQYYNGEERAKGNILERFSAQQFPDLHSELNLSSLELGDSALYFCASRQGRGYTFGSGTRLTVV.